This T cell receptor (beta chain) derives from a study of blood T cell repertoires in COVID-19. Study at large: COVID-19 samples from acute and convalescent phases originated in the United States, Italy and Spain. PBMCs, B-cell-depleted T cells, or T cells provided the cDNA or gDNA that made up the material.

Patients in Seattle were enrolled during active infection, then followed longitudinally. Authors' data handling: Cell counts per sample came from amplifying reference gene primers. Clones were read by immunoSEQ multiplex PCR, and TCRdb kept only the in-frame ones, dropping some. V and J calls plus clone size are reproduced from that table; the DNA served to infer D and trimming. The sample gives 40,000 to 60,000 clones, about 87% of which show up once; 2.1% is in the top ten. Material: peripheral blood. This TCR was sampled from a woman older than 75 with COVID-19, enrolled during active disease.

DNA of the CDR3: TGTGCCAGCAGCCGATGGTGGGGGGTCGATGGAAACACCATATATTTT. Protein sequence: CASSRWWGVDGNTIYF. The V gene is TRBV13, the J gene TRBJ1-3, with D perhaps TRBD1 (5 bases). Trimming left V 5 bases short and J 3 bases short, with 17 bases between. Looked up from germline, CDR1 is PRHDT and CDR2 is FYEKMQ (reference sequence). The CDR3 sequence is 16 residues long.